The rows below give T cell receptor beta chains drawn from one sample of a study of identical twins. From the 5' RACE reads, TCRdb called clonotypes with MiXCR, one entry per CDR3 protein. The sample has hundreds of thousands of distinct CDR3 sequences, about 12% seen once. These data were also filed under a second study, of yellow fever vaccine responses in identical twins.

The sequenced material came from PBMCs. These receptors were obtained from a woman aged 18-35 years in good health. Both conserved end residues are part of each CDR3. The order of the fields is V gene, J gene, CDR3 length, CDR3 protein.

V gene: TRBV7-6; J gene: TRBJ2-1; CDR3 length: 15; CDR3 protein: CASSLGLAPYNEQFF
V gene: TRBV6-1; J gene: TRBJ2-7; CDR3 length: 13; CDR3 protein: CASSEGSWSEQYF
V gene: TRBV7-9; J gene: TRBJ2-1; CDR3 length: 15; CDR3 protein: CASIWLGDGHNEQFF
V gene: TRBV20-1; J gene: TRBJ2-2; CDR3 length: 16; CDR3 protein: CSARDVLAGDTGELFF
V gene: TRBV6-5; J gene: TRBJ1-5; CDR3 length: 17; CDR3 protein: CASSYLQANGHDQPQHF
V gene: TRBV27; J gene: TRBJ1-1; CDR3 length: 14; CDR3 protein: CASIIFGVPPEAFF
V gene: TRBV6-5; J gene: TRBJ1-2; CDR3 length: 16; CDR3 protein: CASSSPNRGPYYGYTF
V gene: TRBV20-1; J gene: TRBJ2-1; CDR3 length: 14; CDR3 protein: CSAGDRSSYNEQFF
V gene: TRBV7-9; J gene: TRBJ1-5; CDR3 length: 14; CDR3 protein: CASSSVGGYQPQHF
V gene: TRBV29-1; J gene: TRBJ1-2; CDR3 length: 13; CDR3 protein: CSVVPAVDYGYTF
V gene: TRBV15; J gene: TRBJ2-3; CDR3 length: 13; CDR3 protein: CATSPGSTDTQYF
V gene: TRBV5-1; J gene: TRBJ1-4; CDR3 length: 12; CDR3 protein: CASSLNNEKLFF
V gene: TRBV12-3/TRBV12-4; J gene: TRBJ2-5; CDR3 length: 16; CDR3 protein: CASSPRGEHSNETQYF
V gene: TRBV5-1; J gene: TRBJ1-1; CDR3 length: 16; CDR3 protein: CASSGGRTGGNTEAFF
V gene: TRBV15; J gene: TRBJ2-5; CDR3 length: 15; CDR3 protein: CATSRGGGSQETQYF
V gene: TRBV20-1; J gene: TRBJ2-4; CDR3 length: 16; CDR3 protein: CSASLFGYLAKNIQYF
V gene: TRBV11-3; J gene: TRBJ2-2; CDR3 length: 15; CDR3 protein: CASSSSQGAGGELFF
V gene: TRBV5-1; J gene: TRBJ1-2; CDR3 length: 16; CDR3 protein: CASSHGTGVRLDGYTF
V gene: TRBV6-6; J gene: TRBJ2-3; CDR3 length: 11; CDR3 protein: CASMRSDTQYF
V gene: TRBV12-3/TRBV12-4; J gene: TRBJ1-3; CDR3 length: 14; CDR3 protein: CASTRDRAGNTIYF
V gene: TRBV29-1; J gene: TRBJ2-1; CDR3 length: 16; CDR3 protein: CTAESSGEGSYNEQFF
V gene: TRBV20-1; J gene: TRBJ2-1; CDR3 length: 11; CDR3 protein: CSANRGHEQFF
V gene: TRBV6-5; J gene: TRBJ1-5; CDR3 length: 12; CDR3 protein: CASSDTRGPQHF